The present T cell receptor (beta chain) was sequenced within a study of T cells in Graves' hyperthyroidism and ophthalmopathy. Study outcomes and limitations: In blood, most of the thyroid clonotypes expanded above 0.001 were also present.

This CDR3 is built from 14 residues. Per the germline V gene, CDR1 is SGHRS and CDR2 is YFSETQ. V lost 4 bases to trimming and J lost 0 bases, with 9 bases between them. This clonotype appeared many times. Its antigen is as yet unknown. Regions amplified from RNA transcripts were the TCR beta CDR3 regions. First-round RT-PCR of the TCR CDR3 relied on the HTBI primer set. TCRdb re-called the multiplex PCR reads with MiXCR, one entry per CDR3 protein. The table shows about 620,000 distinct CDR3 sequences, with around 15% occurring only once. V and J are TRBV5-1 and TRBJ2-3; D unclear. Source material: blood. This TCR was sampled from a woman in her thirties with Graves' hyperthyroidism. CDR3 nucleotide sequence: TGCGCCAGCAGCCTTCATCCGAGCACAGATACGCAGTATTTT. It yields the protein CASSLHPSTDTQYF.